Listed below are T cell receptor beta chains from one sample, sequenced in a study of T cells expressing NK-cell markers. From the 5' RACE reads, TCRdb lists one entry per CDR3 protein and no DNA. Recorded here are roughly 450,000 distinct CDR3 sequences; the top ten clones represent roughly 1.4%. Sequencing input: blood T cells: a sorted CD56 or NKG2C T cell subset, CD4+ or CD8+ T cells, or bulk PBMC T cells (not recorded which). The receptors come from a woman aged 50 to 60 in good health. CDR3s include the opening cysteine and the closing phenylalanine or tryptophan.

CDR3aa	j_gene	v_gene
CASSFHTSGRGTGELFF	TRBJ2-2	TRBV28
CASSLRAGDEQFF	TRBJ2-1	TRBV5-1
CAINAPGQGFPEQYF	TRBJ2-7	TRBV10-3
CASRSSSYEQYF	TRBJ2-7	TRBV6-8
CASSVLSSYNEQFF	TRBJ2-1	TRBV6-1
CASSPLARGWRETQYF	TRBJ2-5	TRBV7-2
CASSLEGDGSPLHF	TRBJ1-6	TRBV7-9
CSARDSGPVGRRSYEQYF	TRBJ2-7	TRBV20-1
CASSQASGSYNEQFF	TRBJ2-1	TRBV9
CSARAEPARALHF	TRBJ1-6	TRBV20-1
CASSLSRSSGRLSEQYF	TRBJ2-7	TRBV27
CASSPRDRGSDTQYF	TRBJ2-3	TRBV11-2
CASSVRSGTDTQYF	TRBJ2-3	TRBV9
CSARGAAGLNEQFF	TRBJ2-1	TRBV20-1
CASSLGTLGNEQFF	TRBJ2-1	TRBV5-5
CASSYSSTGAGYGYTF	TRBJ1-2	TRBV6-5
CASSGQVTNTGELFF	TRBJ2-2	TRBV5-1
CASSPGVGPLHF	TRBJ1-6	TRBV12-3/TRBV12-4
CAGQAGQGGSYNEQFF	TRBJ2-1	TRBV6-6
CASSSPTSGRGDTQYF	TRBJ2-3	TRBV28
CSARSSSGNTDTQYF	TRBJ2-3	TRBV20-1
CASSLDNEVYGYTF	TRBJ1-2	TRBV11-2
CASRKGLAGVPTDTQYF	TRBJ2-3	TRBV2
CASSPGRIFEQYF	TRBJ2-7	TRBV12-3/TRBV12-4
CASSVTGTGEGEQYF	TRBJ2-7	TRBV5-1
CASSQGLTSGTSTSTQYF	TRBJ2-3	TRBV3-1
CASSTTGGTEAFF	TRBJ1-1	TRBV7-3
CSVKMGDTEAFF	TRBJ1-1	TRBV29-1
CASSLWFRRMNTEAFF	TRBJ1-1	TRBV7-9
CASSRSGGPAFF	TRBJ1-1	TRBV3-1
CATSRAGEARSLDTQYF	TRBJ2-3	TRBV15
CASSQTFRLDYNEQFF	TRBJ2-1	TRBV23-1
CAITAGTGGTDTQYF	TRBJ2-3	TRBV10-3
CASTREGGETQYF	TRBJ2-5	TRBV2
CASRLLATSTDTQYF	TRBJ2-3	TRBV12-3/TRBV12-4
CASSSGTSGYTDTQYF	TRBJ2-3	TRBV9
CSVRGSDIQYF	TRBJ2-4	TRBV29-1
CASSQDLGRDEQFF	TRBJ2-1	TRBV3-1
CASKYGQVGQPQHF	TRBJ1-5	TRBV6-1
CASSEGLGTDTQYF	TRBJ2-3	TRBV18
CATSRATGLRGYTF	TRBJ1-2	TRBV15
CASSPPSTSGSSWYNEQFF	TRBJ2-1	TRBV9
CASSVEQGRRNTEAFF	TRBJ1-1	TRBV9
CASSTQTGYEQYF	TRBJ2-7	TRBV7-3
CSAERENTEAFF	TRBJ1-1	TRBV20-1
CASRPTENTEAFF	TRBJ1-1	TRBV12-3/TRBV12-4
CASSFDLSPYGYTF	TRBJ1-2	TRBV12-3/TRBV12-4
CATSVIRGGSSYNEQFF	TRBJ2-1	TRBV24-1
CASSQSRAGLAYEQYF	TRBJ2-7	TRBV4-1
CASGRIGGVPSYNEQFF	TRBJ2-1	TRBV7-2
CASSVIGQGHNEQFF	TRBJ2-1	TRBV6-1
CAISGEGRGGQETQYF	TRBJ2-5	TRBV10-3
CASSQAGTGTGFSPLHF	TRBJ1-6	TRBV4-1
CASSQTPGHQVNIQYF	TRBJ2-4	TRBV4-1
CASSSSGLWGTQYF	TRBJ2-5	TRBV7-2